The rows below give T cell receptor beta chains drawn from one sample of a study of shared clonotypes between healthy human individuals. Method: immunoSEQ multiplex PCR; TCRdb's copy keeps in-frame clones and lacks some. The sample yields approximately 840,000 clones, 90% to 98% seen once. Sequences were obtained from naive CD8+ T cells sorted from blood. These receptors were taken from a man in his thirties or forties in good health. CDR3s leave out the opening cysteine and the closing phenylalanine or tryptophan.

j_call v_call cdr3_aa
TRBJ1-5 TRBV28 ASSDRQGSHQPQH
TRBJ2-1 TRBV28 ASTAGRSSYNEQF
TRBJ1-5 TRBV28 ASSSRGEMMRSRMQPQH
TRBJ1-2 TRBV25-1 ASSVDRGYGYT
TRBJ2-7 TRBV7-9 ASSLAPYEQY
TRBJ1-1 TRBV15 ATSGPPTGRGTEAF
TRBJ2-7 TRBV7-9 ASSPPPGQGLEQY
TRBJ2-1 TRBV5-1 ASSKLAGVHNEQF
TRBJ2-1 TRBV5-5 ASSRAGGSDEQF
TRBJ2-7 TRBV25-1 ASSESGAPQY
TRBJ2-3 TRBV4-3 ASSQGFGSDTQY
TRBJ2-7 TRBV7-3 ASSLGSPNGSRYEQY
TRBJ2-3 TRBV27 ASSLRDSYSTDTQY
TRBJ2-7 TRBV7-8 ASSLAPSPTGSGEQY
TRBJ2-2 TRBV28 ASSRGHSNTGELF
TRBJ2-1 TRBV29-1 SVGEREWF
TRBJ2-5 TRBV5-4 ASSLDGVRETQY
TRBJ2-2 TRBV7-7 ASSMGLAGDTGELF
TRBJ2-7 TRBV5-4 ASRRGTSGDYEQY
TRBJ2-1 TRBV29-1 SVWKASGRNEQF
TRBJ1-1 TRBV29-1 SVLRVEATEAF
TRBJ2-7 TRBV2 ASSEGQGADEQY
TRBJ1-1 TRBV4-1 ASSPLRGQGSTEAF
TRBJ1-5 TRBV19 ASSIDGYSNQPQH
TRBJ2-1 TRBV10-3 AISESREAYNEQF
TRBJ1-1 TRBV27 ASSLRQGTEAF
TRBJ2-3 TRBV11-2 ASSLGTSGKYTDTQY
TRBJ2-1 TRBV9 ASSVHIFDRENNEQF
TRBJ1-1 TRBV29-1 SVRGLNTEAF